Listed here is a single TCR beta chain. Its cognate antigen is unknown. The CDR3 extends over 14 amino acids. Trimming shortened V by 8 bases and J by 3 bases, and 17 bases separated the two germline ends. CDR1 is SGHAT, CDR2 FQDESV, per germline (reference sequence). The sample is drawn from a study of cytomegalovirus exposure and HLA in healthy donors. Study-level results: Roughly uniform sequencing depth across donors was assumed, possibly incorrectly. Trimming of TCR beta V- and J-genes showed a link, identified in a later analysis, to a missense DCLRE1C variant.

PCR was performed using 60 Vbeta and 13 Jbeta primers. Libraries were prepared by immunoSEQ multiplex PCR; TCRdb keeps only in-frame clonotypes and omits some of them. The sample lists about 94,000 clones, about 62% occurring once. The sequence derives from a man aged 25 to 40 in good health and CMV-seronegative. V gene TRBV11-1 combines with J gene TRBJ2-7, with D possibly TRBD1 on 6 matching bases. Sequenced sample: PBMCs. The CDR3 loop is CASASDRPFYEQYF. DNA for the CDR3: TGTGCCAGCGCCTCCGACAGGCCTTTCTACGAGCAGTACTTC.